The 2 T cell receptor beta chains presented below share a single source sample, sequenced in a study of T cells in Graves' hyperthyroidism and ophthalmopathy. RNA transcripts yielded amplified TCR beta CDR3 regions. HTBI primers drove first-round RT-PCR of the TCR CDR3. TCRdb independently ran MiXCR on the multiplex PCR reads; one entry per CDR3 protein. The data show hundreds of thousands of distinct CDR3 sequences, around 13% seen once. The specimen was blood. All receptors derive from a woman between 45 and 65 years old with Graves' ophthalmopathy.

This clonotype was seen repeatedly, ten times or more. This chain joins TRBV7-9 and TRBJ1-1; D is possibly TRBD1 (6 bases). The CDR3 consists of 14 residues. Trimming took 6 bases from V and 8 from J, leaving 19 bases between them. The germline V gene has CDR1 SEHNR and CDR2 FQNEAQ (reference sequence). CDR3 sequence: CASRHTTGSSEAFF. The CDR3 DNA is TGTGCCAGCAGACATACGACAGGATCATCCGAAGCTTTCTTT.

This clonotype has only a few counts. V gene TRBV6-2 or TRBV6-3 combines with J gene TRBJ2-7; D may be TRBD1 or TRBD2 (6 bases each). CDR1 is MNHEY, CDR2 SVGEGT, per germline. This CDR3 is 13 amino acids long. Trimming cost V 10 bases and J 6 bases, with 19 bases left between them. The CDR3 nucleotides read TGTGCCACGGAGGGGACACCCTTACTCGAGCAGTACTTC. As protein: CATEGTPLLEQYF.